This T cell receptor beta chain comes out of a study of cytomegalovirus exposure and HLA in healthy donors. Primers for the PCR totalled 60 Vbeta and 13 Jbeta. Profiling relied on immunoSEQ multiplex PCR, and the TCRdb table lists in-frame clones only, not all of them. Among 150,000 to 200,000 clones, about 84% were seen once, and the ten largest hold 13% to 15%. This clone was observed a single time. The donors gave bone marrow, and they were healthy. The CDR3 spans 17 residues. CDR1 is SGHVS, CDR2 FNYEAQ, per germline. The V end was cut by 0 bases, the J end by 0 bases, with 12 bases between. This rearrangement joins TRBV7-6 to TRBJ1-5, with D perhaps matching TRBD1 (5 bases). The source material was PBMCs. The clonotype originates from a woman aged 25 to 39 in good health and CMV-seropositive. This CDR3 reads CASSLAGDLGSNQPQHF. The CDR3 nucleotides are TGTGCCAGCAGCTTAGCTGGGGACTTGGGTAGCAATCAGCCCCAGCATTTT. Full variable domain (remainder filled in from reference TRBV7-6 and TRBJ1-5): GAGVSQSPRYKVTKRGQDVALRCDPISGHVSLYWYRQALGQGPEFLTYFNYEAQQDKSGLPNDRFSAERPEGSISTLTIQRTEQRDSAMYRCASSLAGDLGSNQPQHFGDGTRLSIL.